What follows describes a single T cell receptor beta chain. The data stem from a study of T-cell memory formation after mild COVID-19. V lost 2 bases and J 0 bases, leaving 9 bases between the germline ends. Germline loops: CDR1 MNHEY, CDR2 SVGEGT. The CDR3 covers 15 residues. TCRdb independently ran MiXCR on the 5' RACE reads; one entry per CDR3 protein. The sample carries about 210,000 distinct CDR3 sequences, 10% recorded once. The chain recombines TRBV6-2 or TRBV6-3 with TRBJ2-3; possibly TRBD2 for D (5 bases). The sequence was obtained from a young man who had mild COVID-19 (a few samples of this study predate the infection). Cell type and time point are not known. The sample comprised PBMCs or a T cell subset sorted from them (not recorded which). The CDR3 DNA sequence: TGTGCCAGCAGTTACGAGGGTGCTAGCACAGATACGCAGTATTTT. It encodes CASSYEGASTDTQYF.